The entry below describes one T cell receptor beta chain. The target antigen is unknown. This sample stems from a study of T cell responses to AZD1222 COVID-19 vaccine. The study, taken as a whole, reports: Elevations in Spike-specific TCR breadth and depth followed administration of two AZD1222 doses.

TCRdb's copy holds only in-frame clones and misses some; the assay was immunoSEQ multiplex PCR. The sample yields 85,000 to 100,000 clones, more than 90% seen once. The receptor comes from an adult in good health. The input for sequencing was peripheral blood, taken on day 0 of AZD1222 vaccination.

The CDR3 DNA reads TGTGCCAGCAGTGAGGTGGGGACTAGCACAGATACGCAGTATTTT. Encoded protein: CASSEVGTSTDTQYF. The chain uses TRBV2 and TRBJ2-3; possibly TRBD2 for D (6 bases). The V gene lost 3 bases and the J gene lost 0 bases, with 10 bases spanning the gap. The CDR3 runs to 15 residues. Germline assignment: CDR1 SNHLY and CDR2 FYNNEI. Full variable domain (remainder filled in from reference TRBV2 and TRBJ2-3): EPEVTQTPSHQVTQMGQEVILRCVPISNHLYFYWYRQILGQKVEFLVSFYNNEISEKSEIFDDQFSVERPDGSNFTLKIRSTKLEDSAMYFCASSEVGTSTDTQYFGPGTRLTVL.